Listed here is a single T cell receptor (beta chain). The sample belongs to a study of patients and donors after allogeneic stem cell transplantation. Germline V gene data show CDR1 as DFQATT and CDR2 as SNEGSKA (reference sequence). The CDR3 sequence is 13 residues long. Trimming removed 4 bases from V and 6 bases from J; junction bases left unmatched: 6. TCRdb re-called the RT-PCR reads with MiXCR, one entry per CDR3 protein. The sample has more than 850,000 distinct CDR3 sequences, about a sixth seen once; the top ten hold about 6%. Sequencing input: blood, either unsorted or a sorted T cell fraction (not recorded which). This sequence joins TRBV20-1 and TRBJ2-1; 7 bases fit TRBD2. The TCR originated in a human donor who was either an allogeneic HSCT recipient or a stem cell or donor lymphocyte infusion donor (not recorded which). It is not recorded whose cells these are; they may come from a transplant donor. CDR3 sequence (DNA): TGCAGTGCTAAGGACGGCGGGGGCAATGAGCAGTTCTTC. Translating gives CSAKDGGGNEQFF.